These 27 T cell receptor beta chains originate from one sample sequenced in a study of T cell changes during pregnancy in multiple sclerosis. Clones were sequenced by immunoSEQ multiplex PCR, and TCRdb holds only the in-frame ones, with some missing. The repertoire has some 110,000 clones, 91% of them found once; the top ten carry roughly 1.5%. The material was peripheral blood, obtained before pregnancy. Receptors originate from a female donor with multiple sclerosis, enrolled in a pregnancy study.

The V gene is TRBV27, the J gene TRBJ2-1; a weak D match, TRBD1 (6 bases). This CDR3 contains 13 residues. Germline loops: CDR1 MNHEY, CDR2 SMNVEV (reference sequence). Trimming removed 3 bases from V and 10 bases from J, with 13 bases in between. CDR3 region: CASSLSRDTEQFF. The CDR3 DNA reads as TGTGCCAGCAGTTTGTCCCGGGACACCGAGCAGTTCTTC.

The gene calls are TRBV11-1 and TRBJ2-1, with 13 bases aligning to TRBD2. V shed 5 bases, J shed 8 bases, and the junction held 18 bases outside the gene matches. CDR1 is SGHAT, CDR2 FQDESV, per germline (reference sequence). The CDR3 covers 19 residues. This chain's CDR3 is CASSPRQGLAGESFDEQFF. The CDR3, as DNA: TGTGCCAGCAGCCCTCGACAAGGACTAGCGGGAGAGTCGTTCGATGAGCAGTTCTTC.

The rearrangement links TRBV20-1 to TRBJ2-5, with D possibly TRBD2 on 6 matching bases. Germline assignment: CDR1 DFQATT and CDR2 SNEGSKA (reference sequence). V gave up 6 bases and J gave up 4 bases, with 9 bases separating them. The CDR3 extends over 11 amino acids. This chain's CDR3 is CSAGTPETQYF. DNA of the CDR3: TGCAGTGCCGGGACTCCAGAGACCCAGTACTTC.

This chain connects TRBV7-9 to TRBJ1-2, with 10 bases lining up with TRBD1. The CDR3 covers 17 residues. V lost 5 bases and J lost 9; bases outside the gene matches: 18. Germline V gene lookup returns CDR1 SEHNR and CDR2 FQNEAQ (reference sequence). CDR3 sequence: CASSVGGLRQGAHRYTF. The CDR3 DNA reads as TGTGCCAGCAGCGTCGGGGGGCTCCGACAGGGGGCGCATCGCTACACCTTC.

In its sample, this clone was seen once. CDR3 loop: CAGLRDTDNGYTF. For the CDR3, the DNA is TGTGCCGGCCTCCGGGACACGGACAATGGCTACACCTTC. V usage is TRBV30 and J usage is TRBJ1-2; D perhaps matches TRBD1 (6 bases). The germline V gene has CDR1 GTSNPN and CDR2 SVGIG (reference sequence). The CDR3 runs 13 residues. V lost 8 bases and J lost 6, with 19 bases in between.

This clone was seen only once. CDR3 sequence (DNA): TGTGCCAGCACCAGGACAGGCTATTACGAGCAGTACTTC. Amino acids: CASTRTGYYEQYF. This chain connects TRBV5-5 to TRBJ2-7; 7 bases are a match to TRBD1. The CDR3 is 13 amino acids. The trim removed 6 bases at V and 4 bases at J, leaving 7 bases unmatched. The germline V gene encodes CDR1 SGHKS and CDR2 YYEKEE (reference sequence).

This CDR3 is CASSPYPGQGKETQYF. Here the CDR3 DNA reads TGTGCCAGCTCACCTTACCCTGGACAGGGAAAAGAGACCCAGTACTTC. The genes are TRBV18 and TRBJ2-5; 8 bases map to TRBD1. V shed 3 bases and J 3 bases; nucleotides not matched to a gene: 9. Germline CDR1 is KGHSH and CDR2 is LQKENI. The length of the CDR3 is 16 residues. The entire variable domain, with the rest obtained from reference TRBV18 and TRBJ2-5, is as follows: NAGVMQNPRHLVRRRGQEARLRCSPMKGHSHVYWYRQLPEEGLKFMVYLQKENIIDESGMPKERFSAEFPKEGPSILRIQQVVRGDSAAYFCASSPYPGQGKETQYFGPGTRLLVL.

The chain employs TRBV12-2 and TRBJ1-2. TRBV12-2 is listed as a pseudogene. The CDR3 is 14 amino acids. DNA for the CDR3: TGTGCAAGTCGCTTAGAACTAGGCCCCTATGGCTACACCTTC. Protein sequence: CASRLELGPYGYTF.

The chain couples TRBV7-9 to TRBJ2-2; 8 bases map to TRBD1. J lost 1 base, V lost 3 bases, and 4 bases had no gene match. The germline gives CDR1 SEHNR, CDR2 FQNEAQ (reference sequence). The CDR3 runs to 16 residues. The CDR3 loop reads CASSLGTGLNTGELFF. In DNA, the CDR3 is TGTGCCAGCAGCTTGGGGACAGGATTGAACACCGGGGAGCTGTTTTTT.

In its sample, this clone was seen a few times. This chain connects TRBV19 to TRBJ1-6; the D is unclear. This CDR3 comprises 13 residues. The V and J ends lost 7 bases and 7 bases respectively, with 11 bases between them. CDR1 is LNHDA and CDR2 is SQIVND in the germline V gene (reference sequence). The DNA of the CDR3 is TGTGCCAGTATGGAAGGGAGCAATTCACCCCTCCACTTT. Its protein is CASMEGSNSPLHF. Supplemented by reference TRBV19 and TRBJ1-6, the full variable domain reads DGGITQSPKYLFRKEGQNVTLSCEQNLNHDAMYWYRQDPGQGLRLIYYSQIVNDFQKGDIAEGYSVSREKKESFPLTVTSAQKNPTAFYLCASMEGSNSPLHFGNGTRLTVT.

The chain has TRBV15 and TRBJ2-7; the D is unclear. V was clipped by 1 base and J by 2 bases, with 21 bases between them. The CDR3 sequence is 18 residues long. CDR1 LNHNV and CDR2 YYDKDF come from the germline V gene (reference sequence). CDR3 DNA: TGTGCCACCAGCAGAGTCTCGGTTTCTGGCGCGGAAACCTACGAGCAGTACTTC. Translating gives CATSRVSVSGAETYEQYF.

The chain has TRBV11-3 and TRBJ1-1; no definite D call. V gave up 3 bases and J gave up 4 bases, with 9 bases separating them. The germline CDR1 and CDR2 sequences are SGHNT and YENEEA. There are 13 residues in the CDR3. CDR3 protein: CASSLWARTEAFF. The CDR3 nucleotides are TGTGCCAGCAGCTTGTGGGCACGCACTGAAGCTTTCTTT. The full variable domain, in which reference TRBV11-3 and TRBJ1-1 provide the parts outside the CDR3, is EAGVVQSPRYKIIEKKQPVAFWCNPISGHNTLYWYLQNLGQGPELLIRYENEEAVDDSQLPKDRFSAERLKGVDSTLKIQPAELGDSAVYLCASSLWARTEAFFGQGTRLTVV.

The V and J genes are TRBV5-4 and TRBJ2-3, with 11 bases aligning to TRBD1. Germline V gene data show CDR1 as SGHNT and CDR2 as YYREEE (reference sequence). This CDR3 comprises 14 residues. V lost 4 bases to trimming and J lost 7 bases; unmatched junction nucleotides: 5. The CDR3 DNA reads TGTGCCAGCAGCCGGGACAGGGGGTCGTATACGCAGTATTTT. Its protein is CASSRDRGSYTQYF.

The J gene is TRBJ2-1, the V gene TRBV10-3; 9 bases are a match to TRBD1. The germline CDR1 and CDR2 sequences are ENHRY and SYGVKD. V lost 0 bases, J lost 8 bases, and 8 bases stayed unmatched. There are 16 residues in the CDR3. CDR3 in amino acids: CAISESQDRGIYEQFF. The CDR3 nucleotides read TGTGCCATCAGTGAGTCACAGGACAGGGGAATCTATGAGCAGTTCTTC.

The rearrangement links TRBV4-2 to TRBJ2-5; TRBD1 is a possible D gene (6 bases). V lost 0 bases to trimming and J lost 1 base, with 6 bases between them. The CDR3 contains 14 residues. Germline V gene lookup returns CDR1 LGHNA and CDR2 YNFKEQ. In DNA, the CDR3 is TGTGCCAGCAGCCAAGAGGACAGCCAAGAGACCCAGTACTTC. Amino acids: CASSQEDSQETQYF.

The rearrangement joins TRBV5-6 to TRBJ1-1; TRBD1 matches 7 bases. Germline V CDR1 and CDR2: SGHDT, YYEEEE. CDR3 length: 15 residues. V gave up 4 bases and J gave up 1 base; unmatched junction bases: 7. Written as DNA, the CDR3 is TGTGCCAGCAGCGAACCGGGACAGCAGAACACTGAAGCTTTCTTT. The encoded protein is CASSEPGQQNTEAFF. The full variable domain, completed using reference TRBV5-6 and TRBJ1-1, is DAGVTQSPTHLIKTRGQQVTLRCSPKSGHDTVSWYQQALGQGPQFIFQYYEEEERQRGNFPDRFSGHQFPNYSSELNVNALLLGDSALYLCASSEPGQQNTEAFFGQGTRLTVV.

This rearrangement joins TRBV4-2 to TRBJ2-5, with 14 bases lining up with TRBD2. CDR3 length: 16 amino acids. CDR1 is LGHNA and CDR2 is YNFKEQ in the germline V gene. Trimming took 2 bases from V and 5 from J; bases not matched to a gene: 4. CDR3 sequence (DNA): TGTGCCAGCAGCCAATGGACTAGCGGGGGGTCTGAGACCCAGTACTTC. Translating gives CASSQWTSGGSETQYF.

The V call is TRBV28, the J call TRBJ2-5; 7 nucleotides align to TRBD1. The V and J ends lost 2 bases and 5 bases, in that order; junction bases with no gene match: 8. Looked up from germline, CDR1 is MDHEN and CDR2 is SYDVKM. CDR3 size: 15 residues. The CDR3 DNA is TGTGCCAGCAGTTTAGAGACAGGGTACGAGGAGACCCAGTACTTC. Its protein is CASSLETGYEETQYF.

This clone was seen once. This chain connects TRBV10-3 to TRBJ1-1; D is unresolved. V was shortened by 3 bases and J by 5 bases, with 13 bases between the two germline ends. Germline-derived CDR1 and CDR2 are ENHRY and SYGVKD. CDR3 length: 14 residues. The CDR3 spells CAISERVGRTEAFF. The CDR3 nucleotides are TGTGCCATCAGTGAAAGGGTAGGGAGGACTGAAGCTTTCTTT.

The chain links TRBV15 to TRBJ2-7; TRBD1 agrees at 12 bases. CDR3 length: 17 residues. Germline CDR1 LNHNV, CDR2 YYDKDF (reference sequence). Germline trimming cut 2 bases from V and 5 bases from J; bases unmatched to any gene: 10. This CDR3 reads CATSRYRAGTGGNEQYF. The CDR3 nucleotides read TGTGCCACCAGCAGATACCGGGCCGGGACAGGGGGCAACGAGCAGTACTTC.

There are a few counts of this clone. The rearrangement uses TRBV7-3 and TRBJ2-1; 7 nucleotides agree with TRBD2. Trimming cost V 5 bases and J 5 bases; bases outside gene matches: 3. This CDR3 comprises 13 residues. The germline gives CDR1 SGHTA, CDR2 FQGTGA. For the CDR3, the DNA is TGTGCCAGCAGCGCGACTAGCAACAATGAGCAGTTCTTC. Translation: CASSATSNNEQFF.

J is TRBJ2-1 and V is TRBV27; D is perhaps TRBD1 (5 bases). Per germline, CDR1 MNHEY and CDR2 SMNVEV (reference sequence). The V and J ends lost 5 bases and 2 bases respectively, with 16 bases between them. The CDR3 runs 16 residues. Here the CDR3 reads CASSQVSPGPYNEQFF. The DNA of the CDR3 is TGTGCCAGCAGTCAAGTGTCGCCAGGGCCCTACAATGAGCAGTTCTTC.

V usage is TRBV25-1 and J usage is TRBJ1-1, with D unclear. Trimming took off 4 bases at V and 5 bases at J, with 17 bases between the two ends. This CDR3 has 15 amino acids. Germline V gives CDR1 MGHDK, CDR2 SYGVNS. CDR3 sequence (DNA): TGTGCCAGCAGTGGAGGACCGCCGAGAGGGACTGAAGCTTTCTTT. As protein: CASSGGPPRGTEAFF.

This sequence joins TRBV5-1 and TRBJ1-2, with 9 bases fitting TRBD1. Germline V gene lookup returns CDR1 SGHRS and CDR2 YFSETQ. The CDR3 has 15 amino acids. V lost 1 base to trimming and J lost 6 bases; unmatched junction nucleotides: 7. The CDR3 here is CASSLSRRTGDGYTF. The CDR3 nucleotides are TGCGCCAGCAGCTTGTCACGACGGACAGGGGATGGCTACACCTTC.

The rearrangement links TRBV9 to TRBJ1-3, with no clear D. Trimming removed 0 bases at V and 2 bases at J, with 9 bases between. The CDR3 length is 15 residues. CDR1 SGDLS and CDR2 YYNGEE come from the germline V gene. This chain's CDR3 is CASSVGAFTGNTIYF. The CDR3 coding sequence is TGTGCCAGCAGCGTAGGGGCCTTCACTGGAAACACCATATATTTT.

This clone was observed a handful of times. The rearrangement uses TRBV2 and TRBJ2-7, with 10 nucleotides matching TRBD1. Germline loops: CDR1 SNHLY, CDR2 FYNNEI. The CDR3 runs to 13 residues. The trim removed 10 bases at V and 5 bases at J, leaving 8 bases unmatched. The CDR3 is CANQRDRGNEQYF. CDR3 nucleotide sequence: TGTGCCAACCAACGGGACAGGGGAAACGAGCAGTACTTC.

The rearrangement links TRBV7-2 to TRBJ2-7, with 15 bases fitting TRBD2. The J segment lost 7 bases and the V segment lost 1 base, leaving 5 bases of the junction unmatched. Germline values: CDR1 SGHTA, CDR2 FQGNSA. This CDR3 contains 16 residues. This CDR3 reads CASSLVVGLAGGEQYF. The CDR3 DNA reads TGTGCCAGCAGCTTAGTGGTCGGACTAGCGGGGGGGGAGCAGTACTTC.